A selection of T cell receptor beta chains follows, all from one sample in a study of cytotoxic CD8 clonotypes in ibrutinib-treated CLL. The protocol was immunoSEQ multiplex PCR, while the TCRdb copy is restricted to in-frame clones and leaves out a portion. Of roughly 180,000 clones in the sample, less than 85% were seen once. The source was PBMCs, collected after 24 months of ibrutinib treatment. These receptors were collected from a human donor with chronic lymphocytic leukemia. Each CDR3 is given with its conserved first and last residue. Fields, in order: V gene, D gene, J gene, clone size, CDR3 protein, CDR3 DNA. The D gene is left open where the match is weak. Clone size is not always given. Where it is, it says once, few, many or a class for expanded clones.

V: TRBV29-1
D: TRBD1
J: TRBJ2-7
size: .
CDR3: CSAGTGTYEQYF
DNA: TGCAGCGCGGGGACAGGGACCTACGAGCAGTACTTC

V: TRBV9
D: TRBD1
J: TRBJ1-1
size: .
CDR3: CASSHRQGAPNTEAFF
DNA: TGTGCCAGCAGCCATCGACAGGGGGCGCCGAACACTGAAGCTTTCTTT

V: TRBV6-6
D: TRBD1
J: TRBJ2-2
size: .
CDR3: CASRLTGAGTGELFF
DNA: TGTGCCAGCAGACTGACAGGGGCAGGGACCGGGGAGCTGTTTTTT

V: TRBV5-8
D: .
J: TRBJ2-7
size: .
CDR3: CASSLVSRGGEQYF
DNA: TGTGCCAGCAGCTTGGTATCCAGGGGCGGCGAGCAGTACTTC

V: TRBV6-5
D: .
J: TRBJ1-3
size: .
CDR3: CASSPRGGAGNTIYF
DNA: TGTGCCAGCAGCCCTCGTGGGGGTGCTGGAAACACCATATATTTT

V: TRBV18
D: TRBD2
J: TRBJ2-2
size: .
CDR3: CASSPLGTSANTGELFF
DNA: TGTGCCAGCTCACCACTAGGGACTAGCGCGAACACCGGGGAGCTGTTTTTT

V: TRBV6-1
D: .
J: TRBJ1-3
size: .
CDR3: CASSSSRGYGNTIYF
DNA: TGTGCCAGCAGCTCATCGAGGGGATATGGAAACACCATATATTTT

V: TRBV7-3
D: .
J: TRBJ1-6
size: .
CDR3: CASSLLAANSPLHF
DNA: TGTGCCAGCAGCTTATTGGCAGCTAATTCACCCCTCCACTTT

V: TRBV6-4
D: .
J: TRBJ2-2
size: .
CDR3: CASSDLLATTGELFF
DNA: TGTGCCAGCAGTGACCTCCTAGCGACCACCGGGGAGCTGTTTTTT

V: TRBV7-3
D: TRBD1
J: TRBJ2-3
size: few
CDR3: CASSLRDSRDTQYF
DNA: TGTGCCAGCAGCTTAAGGGACAGCCGAGATACGCAGTATTTT

V: TRBV29-1
D: .
J: TRBJ1-2
size: .
CDR3: CSVGSQSRGGYGYTF
DNA: TGCAGCGTTGGCTCACAGTCAAGGGGAGGCTATGGCTACACCTTC

V: TRBV28
D: .
J: TRBJ1-5
size: once
CDR3: CASSIAQGSNQPQHF
DNA: TGTGCCAGCAGCATCGCACAGGGTAGCAATCAGCCCCAGCATTTT

V: TRBV18
D: .
J: TRBJ1-5
size: .
CDR3: CASSHTLQGRSNQPQHF
DNA: TGTGCCAGCTCACACACCCTACAGGGACGGAGCAATCAGCCCCAGCATTTT

V: TRBV7-2
D: .
J: TRBJ1-2
size: .
CDR3: CASSLGGSGGYTF
DNA: TGTGCCAGCAGCTTAGGGGGTAGTGGTGGCTACACCTTC

V: TRBV18
D: .
J: TRBJ1-1
size: .
CDR3: CASSPLKGIMNTEAFF
DNA: TGTGCCAGCTCACCACTCAAGGGCATAATGAACACTGAAGCTTTCTTT

V: TRBV6-1
D: .
J: TRBJ1-1
size: .
CDR3: CASSPPDRIEAFF
DNA: TGTGCCAGCAGTCCACCGGACAGAATTGAAGCTTTCTTT

V: TRBV7-2
D: .
J: TRBJ2-6
size: .
CDR3: CASSQRIGGASSGANVLTF
DNA: TGTGCCAGCAGCCAAAGGATCGGCGGAGCTAGCTCTGGGGCCAACGTCCTGACTTTC

V: TRBV15
D: .
J: TRBJ2-2
size: .
CDR3: CATSRGRNGGLYGELFF
DNA: TGTGCCACCAGCAGAGGAAGGAACGGAGGGTTGTACGGGGAGCTGTTTTTT

V: TRBV11-2
D: .
J: TRBJ1-2
size: .
CDR3: CASSLDRRGQLYGYTF
DNA: TGTGCCAGCAGCTTAGATCGGCGCGGACAACTTTATGGCTACACCTTC

V: TRBV18
D: TRBD2
J: TRBJ2-3
size: .
CDR3: CASSQESSGQGDTQYF
DNA: TGTGCCAGCTCACAAGAATCTAGCGGGCAGGGGGATACGCAGTATTTT

V: TRBV9
D: TRBD2
J: TRBJ2-7
size: .
CDR3: CASSGGTSGPSYEQYF
DNA: TGTGCCAGCAGCGGGGGGACTAGCGGACCCTCCTACGAGCAGTACTTC

V: TRBV6-4
D: .
J: TRBJ1-4
size: .
CDR3: CASRPGQSLNEKLFF
DNA: TGTGCCAGCAGGCCGGGCCAATCCCTAAATGAAAAACTGTTTTTT

V: TRBV7-2
D: .
J: TRBJ1-2
size: .
CDR3: CASSLAASNYGYTF
DNA: TGTGCCAGCAGCTTAGCTGCTTCTAACTATGGCTACACCTTC

V: TRBV13
D: .
J: TRBJ2-7
size: .
CDR3: CASSFGGKGGEQYF
DNA: TGTGCCAGCAGCTTCGGGGGAAAAGGAGGAGAGCAGTACTTC

V: TRBV19
D: TRBD1
J: TRBJ1-3
size: .
CDR3: CASRQGETGNTIYF
DNA: TGTGCCAGTAGACAGGGGGAAACTGGAAACACCATATATTTT

V: TRBV30
D: .
J: TRBJ1-1
size: .
CDR3: CAWRKQEIMNTEAFF
DNA: TGTGCCTGGAGGAAACAGGAAATCATGAACACTGAAGCTTTCTTT

V: TRBV5-4
D: TRBD1
J: TRBJ1-2
size: .
CDR3: CASSTSGGAVYGYTF
DNA: TGTGCCAGCAGCACATCAGGGGGCGCGGTGTATGGCTACACCTTC

V: TRBV7-2
D: TRBD2
J: TRBJ2-2
size: .
CDR3: CASSPGTSPEGSGELFF
DNA: TGTGCCAGCAGCCCAGGGACTAGCCCGGAGGGTTCCGGGGAGCTGTTTTTT

V: TRBV7-3
D: TRBD2
J: TRBJ2-3
size: .
CDR3: CASSPGTSGRTQYF
DNA: TGTGCCAGCAGCCCCGGGACTAGCGGGAGAACGCAGTATTTT

V: TRBV21-1
D: .
J: TRBJ1-2
size: .
CDR3: CASSNRDSSYGYTF
DNA: TGTGCCAGCAGCAACCGGGACAGTTCCTATGGCTACACCTTC

V: TRBV18
D: .
J: TRBJ2-5
size: .
CDR3: CASSLQETQYF
DNA: TGTGCCAGCTCACTTCAAGAGACCCAGTACTTC